This is a list of T cell receptor beta chains from one sample in a study of cytomegalovirus exposure and HLA in healthy donors. Using immunoSEQ multiplex PCR, the repertoire was profiled, and TCRdb retains in-frame clones only, with some absent. Of approximately 220,000 clones listed, around 76% are singletons. What was sequenced was PBMCs. Receptors were obtained from a man aged 18 to 29 in good health and CMV-seronegative. Both conserved end residues are part of each CDR3. D genes are given only for firm matches.

v_call,d_call,j_call,cdr3_nt,cdr3_aa
TRBV15,NA,TRBJ1-3,TGTGCCACCAGCAGAGATCTTGTGCGGGAAGCTGGAAACACCATATATTTT,CATSRDLVREAGNTIYF
TRBV2,TRBD1,TRBJ2-3,TGTGCCAGCAGCGAACAGGGGGCCACAGATACGCAGTATTTT,CASSEQGATDTQYF
TRBV6-5,NA,TRBJ1-2,TGTGCCAGCAGCCCAGGATCCGCCTATGGCTACACCTTC,CASSPGSAYGYTF
TRBV19,NA,TRBJ2-1,TGTGCCACCTCAGGATTTGTAGAGCAGTTCTTC,CATSGFVEQFF
TRBV28,NA,TRBJ2-5,TGTGCCAGCAGCGTAACGAGGACCCAGTACTTC,CASSVTRTQYF
TRBV28,NA,TRBJ2-5,TGTGCCAGCAGGGTCGGGATTACGAAAGAGACCCAGTACTTC,CASRVGITKETQYF
TRBV4-1,NA,TRBJ2-7,TGCGCCAGCAGCCAAGATGAAGGATTAGGTACGCTAGCCGAGAGCTCCTACGAGCAGTACTTC,CASSQDEGLGTLAESSYEQYF
TRBV2,NA,TRBJ2-5,TGTGCCAGCAACGCAGGGGAGACCCAGTACTTC,CASNAGETQYF
TRBV5-6,TRBD1,TRBJ1-4,TGTGCCAGCAGCTCATATTGGACAGGGTTCCCCGAAAAACTGTTTTTT,CASSSYWTGFPEKLFF
TRBV7-2,NA,TRBJ1-4,TGTGCCAGCAGCTCGGTTACTAATGAAAAACTGTTTTTT,CASSSVTNEKLFF
TRBV2,NA,TRBJ2-7,TGTGCCAGCCGTAGGGGACTCGAGCAGTACTTC,CASRRGLEQYF
TRBV7-9,TRBD2,TRBJ2-3,TGTGCCAGCTTTAGCGGGTCTATGGATACGCAGTATTTT,CASFSGSMDTQYF
TRBV27,TRBD2,TRBJ2-1,TGTGCCAGCAGCCCATTAGGACTAGCGGACTACAATGAGCAGTTCTTC,CASSPLGLADYNEQFF
TRBV11-2,TRBD2,TRBJ2-7,TGTGCCAGCAGCTGGACTAGCGAGAGCTCCTACGAGCAGTACTTC,CASSWTSESSYEQYF
TRBV7-9,TRBD1,TRBJ2-1,TGTGCCAGCAGATATGGACAGGGTGTTCATGAGCAGTTCTTC,CASRYGQGVHEQFF
TRBV5-4,NA,TRBJ2-7,TGTGCCAGCAGCTTGGACGGGAGTGGATACTACGAGCAGTACTTC,CASSLDGSGYYEQYF